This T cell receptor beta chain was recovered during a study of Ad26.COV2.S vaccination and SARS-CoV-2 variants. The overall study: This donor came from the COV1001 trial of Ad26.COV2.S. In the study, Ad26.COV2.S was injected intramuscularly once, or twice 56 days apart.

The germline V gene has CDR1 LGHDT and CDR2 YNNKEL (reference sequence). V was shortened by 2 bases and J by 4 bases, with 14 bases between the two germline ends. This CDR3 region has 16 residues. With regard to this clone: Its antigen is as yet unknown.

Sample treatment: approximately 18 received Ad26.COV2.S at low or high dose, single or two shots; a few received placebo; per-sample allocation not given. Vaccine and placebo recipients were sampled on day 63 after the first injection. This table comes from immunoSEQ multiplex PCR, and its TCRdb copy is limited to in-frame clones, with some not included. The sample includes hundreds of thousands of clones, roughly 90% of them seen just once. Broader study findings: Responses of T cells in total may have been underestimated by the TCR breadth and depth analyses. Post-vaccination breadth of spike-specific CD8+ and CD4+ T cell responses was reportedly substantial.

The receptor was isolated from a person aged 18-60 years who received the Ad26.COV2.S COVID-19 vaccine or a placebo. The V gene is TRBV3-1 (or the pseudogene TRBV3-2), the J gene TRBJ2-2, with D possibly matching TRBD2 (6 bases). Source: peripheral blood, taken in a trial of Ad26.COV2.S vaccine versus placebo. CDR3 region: CASSQKPPGLTGELFF. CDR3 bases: TGTGCCAGCAGCCAAAAACCGCCGGGACTCACCGGGGAGCTGTTTTTT.